These T cell receptor beta chains were read from a single sample in a study of cytomegalovirus exposure and HLA in healthy donors. Profiling relied on immunoSEQ multiplex PCR, and the TCRdb table lists in-frame clones only, not all of them. Of some 96,000 clones listed, around 64% are singletons. The source material was PBMCs. The receptors were sampled from a man aged 60-69 years in good health and CMV-seronegative. Each CDR3 is given with its conserved first and last residue. Each record gives: D gene, clone size, V gene, J gene, CDR3 DNA, CDR3 protein. The D gene is left open where the match is weak. Some rows have no size entry. The others give once, few or many, or a class for an expanded clone.

d_gene: NA
abundance: few
v_gene: TRBV20-1
j_gene: TRBJ1-4
CDR3nt: TGCAGGCGCCGCAGGTGTGAAAAACTGTTTTTT
CDR3aa: CRRRRCEKLFF

d_gene: NA
abundance: NA
v_gene: TRBV5-1
j_gene: TRBJ2-2
CDR3nt: TGCGCCAGCAGCAAGGACTGGACTAACACCGGGGAGCTGTTTTTT
CDR3aa: CASSKDWTNTGELFF

d_gene: TRBD1
abundance: few
v_gene: TRBV4-2
j_gene: TRBJ1-5
CDR3nt: TGTGCCAGCAGCCAAGCCGACAGGGGGGTAGGACAGCCCCAGCATTTT
CDR3aa: CASSQADRGVGQPQHF

d_gene: NA
abundance: once
v_gene: TRBV5-1
j_gene: TRBJ1-2
CDR3nt: TGCGCCAGCAGCTTGGGGGCCTCTGAAAACTATGGCTACACCTTC
CDR3aa: CASSLGASENYGYTF

d_gene: TRBD1
abundance: NA
v_gene: TRBV28
j_gene: TRBJ1-2
CDR3nt: TGTGCCAGCAGTTTAGGAGGGACAGGCCATAACTATGGCTACACCTTC
CDR3aa: CASSLGGTGHNYGYTF

d_gene: NA
abundance: few
v_gene: TRBV20-1
j_gene: TRBJ1-1
CDR3nt: TGCAGTGCTAGGGGGCCTGAAGCTTTCTTT
CDR3aa: CSARGPEAFF

d_gene: NA
abundance: few
v_gene: TRBV11-3
j_gene: TRBJ2-3
CDR3nt: TGTGCCAGCAGCTTAAAGGCCTGGCGGGGCACAGATACGCAGTATTTT
CDR3aa: CASSLKAWRGTDTQYF

d_gene: NA
abundance: NA
v_gene: TRBV7-2
j_gene: TRBJ1-1
CDR3nt: TGTGCCAGCAGCCACGACACGCCTGAAGCTTTCTTT
CDR3aa: CASSHDTPEAFF

d_gene: NA
abundance: NA
v_gene: TRBV9
j_gene: TRBJ2-2
CDR3nt: TGTGCCAGCAGCGTAGGTCTAAACACCGGGGAGCTGTTTTTT
CDR3aa: CASSVGLNTGELFF

d_gene: TRBD1
abundance: NA
v_gene: TRBV9
j_gene: TRBJ1-4
CDR3nt: TGTGCCAGCAGCGCTACAGGGGGAATAGCAACTAATGAAAAACTGTTTTTT
CDR3aa: CASSATGGIATNEKLFF

d_gene: NA
abundance: NA
v_gene: TRBV29-1
j_gene: TRBJ1-1
CDR3nt: TGCAGCGTTGAAGATACTCCGCGAACGGGTGAAGCTTTCTTT
CDR3aa: CSVEDTPRTGEAFF

d_gene: NA
abundance: NA
v_gene: TRBV5-1
j_gene: TRBJ1-2
CDR3nt: TGCGCCAGCAGCTTGGGCCAGATCTATGGCTACACCTTC
CDR3aa: CASSLGQIYGYTF

d_gene: NA
abundance: NA
v_gene: TRBV5-1
j_gene: TRBJ2-5
CDR3nt: TGCGCCAGCAGCTTGTCTAACCCACAAGAGACCCAGTACTTC
CDR3aa: CASSLSNPQETQYF

d_gene: NA
abundance: NA
v_gene: TRBV27
j_gene: TRBJ2-5
CDR3nt: TGTGCCAGCAGTCCCCCCGGGTGGCAGGGGGAGACCCAGTACTTC
CDR3aa: CASSPPGWQGETQYF

d_gene: NA
abundance: NA
v_gene: TRBV27
j_gene: TRBJ1-6
CDR3nt: TGTGCCAGCAGTTTACAACGGACACCCGTTAGGAGCTCCTATAGTTCACCCCTCCACTTT
CDR3aa: CASSLQRTPVRSSYSSPLHF

d_gene: TRBD1
abundance: NA
v_gene: TRBV28
j_gene: TRBJ1-5
CDR3nt: TGTGCCATCAAAGCACGAGGGACAGGCCATCAGCCCCAGCATTTT
CDR3aa: CAIKARGTGHQPQHF

d_gene: NA
abundance: large
v_gene: TRBV27
j_gene: TRBJ1-5
CDR3nt: TGTGCCACCGACAGAGTATATAGCAATCAGCCCCAGCATTTT
CDR3aa: CATDRVYSNQPQHF